This entry features one T cell receptor (beta chain) sequence. The entry originates in a study of blood T cell repertoires in COVID-19. At the level of the study: From the United States, Italy and Spain came samples of acute and convalescent COVID-19. From T cells, B-cell-depleted T cells, or PBMCs came the material, which was cDNA or gDNA.

Here immunoSEQ multiplex PCR was the method, and the copy in TCRdb shows in-frame clones only, minus some. The sample shows 250,000 or so clones, around 85% of them seen only once. The sequenced sample was peripheral blood. The sequence was collected from a woman aged 55-70 years with active or convalescent COVID-19.

The CDR3 sequence: CASSFWDRGSPLHF. CDR3 coding DNA: TGTGCCAGCAGCTTCTGGGACAGGGGATCACCCCTCCACTTT. This chain links TRBV11-1 with TRBJ1-6; 10 bases align to TRBD1. The germline gives CDR1 SGHAT, CDR2 FQDESV (reference sequence). With 3 bases clipped from V and 10 bases from J, the junction kept 3 bases outside the gene matches. CDR3 length equals 14 residues.